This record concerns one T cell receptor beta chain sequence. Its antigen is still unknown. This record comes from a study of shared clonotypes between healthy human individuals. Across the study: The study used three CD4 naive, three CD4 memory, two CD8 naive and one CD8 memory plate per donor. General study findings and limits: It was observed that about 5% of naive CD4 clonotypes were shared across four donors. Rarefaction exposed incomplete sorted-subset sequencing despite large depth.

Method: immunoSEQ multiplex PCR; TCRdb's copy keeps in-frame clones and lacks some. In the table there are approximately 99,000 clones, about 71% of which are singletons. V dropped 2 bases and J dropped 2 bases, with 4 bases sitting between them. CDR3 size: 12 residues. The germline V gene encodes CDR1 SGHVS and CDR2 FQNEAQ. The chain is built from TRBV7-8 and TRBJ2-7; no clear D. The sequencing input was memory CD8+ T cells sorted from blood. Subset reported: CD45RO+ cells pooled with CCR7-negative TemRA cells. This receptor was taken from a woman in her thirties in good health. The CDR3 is CASSLLAYEQYF. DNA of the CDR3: TGTGCCAGCAGCTTACTAGCCTACGAGCAGTACTTC.